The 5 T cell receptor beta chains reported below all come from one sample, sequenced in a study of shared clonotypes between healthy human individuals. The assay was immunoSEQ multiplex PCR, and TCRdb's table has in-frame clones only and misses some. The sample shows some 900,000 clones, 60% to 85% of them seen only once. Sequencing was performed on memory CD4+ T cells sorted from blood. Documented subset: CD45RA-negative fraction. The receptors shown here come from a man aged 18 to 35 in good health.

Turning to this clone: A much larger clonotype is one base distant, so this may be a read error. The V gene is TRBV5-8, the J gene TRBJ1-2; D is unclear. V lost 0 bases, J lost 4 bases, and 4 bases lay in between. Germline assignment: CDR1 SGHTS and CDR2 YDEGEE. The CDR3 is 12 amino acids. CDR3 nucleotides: TGTGCCAGCAGCTTGGACAGCTATGGCTACACCTTC. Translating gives CASSLDSYGYTF.

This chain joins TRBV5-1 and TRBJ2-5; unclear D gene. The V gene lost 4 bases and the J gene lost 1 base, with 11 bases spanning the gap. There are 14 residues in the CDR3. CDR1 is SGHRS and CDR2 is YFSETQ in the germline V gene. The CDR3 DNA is TGCGCCAGCAGCCTGTTGTCGACCCAAGAGACCCAGTACTTC. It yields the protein CASSLLSTQETQYF.

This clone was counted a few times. CDR3 residues: CASTQQGMNTEAFF. The CDR3 nucleotides are TGCGCCAGCACCCAACAGGGGATGAACACTGAAGCTTTCTTT. The chain has TRBV23-1 and TRBJ1-1; 7 positions agree with TRBD1. TRBV23-1 is noted as an ORF with a role that remains uncertain. The length of the CDR3 is 14 residues. Trimming cost V 7 bases and J 0 bases; bases outside gene matches: 5.

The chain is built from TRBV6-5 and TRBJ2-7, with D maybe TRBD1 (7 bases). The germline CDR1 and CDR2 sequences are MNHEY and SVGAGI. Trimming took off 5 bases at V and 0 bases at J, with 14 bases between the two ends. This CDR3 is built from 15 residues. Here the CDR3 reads CASSGRGAGSYEQYF. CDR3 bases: TGTGCCAGCAGTGGCAGGGGGGCGGGCTCCTACGAGCAGTACTTC.

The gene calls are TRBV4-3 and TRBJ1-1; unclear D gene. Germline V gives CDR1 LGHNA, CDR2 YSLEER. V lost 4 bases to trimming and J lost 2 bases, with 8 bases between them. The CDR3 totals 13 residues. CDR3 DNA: TGCGCCAGCAGCCTTGAACCCAACACTGAAGCTTTCTTT. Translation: CASSLEPNTEAFF.